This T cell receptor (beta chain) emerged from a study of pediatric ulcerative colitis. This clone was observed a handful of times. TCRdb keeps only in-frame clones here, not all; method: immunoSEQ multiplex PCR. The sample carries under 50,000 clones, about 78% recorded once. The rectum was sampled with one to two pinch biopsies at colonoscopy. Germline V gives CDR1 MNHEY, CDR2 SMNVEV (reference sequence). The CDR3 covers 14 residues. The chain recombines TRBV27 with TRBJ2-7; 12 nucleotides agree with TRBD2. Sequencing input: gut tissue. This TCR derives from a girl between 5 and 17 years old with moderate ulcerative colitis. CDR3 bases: TGTGGGAGTCGTTCTAGCGGGAGGGCCTACGAGCAGTACTTC. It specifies CGSRSSGRAYEQYF.